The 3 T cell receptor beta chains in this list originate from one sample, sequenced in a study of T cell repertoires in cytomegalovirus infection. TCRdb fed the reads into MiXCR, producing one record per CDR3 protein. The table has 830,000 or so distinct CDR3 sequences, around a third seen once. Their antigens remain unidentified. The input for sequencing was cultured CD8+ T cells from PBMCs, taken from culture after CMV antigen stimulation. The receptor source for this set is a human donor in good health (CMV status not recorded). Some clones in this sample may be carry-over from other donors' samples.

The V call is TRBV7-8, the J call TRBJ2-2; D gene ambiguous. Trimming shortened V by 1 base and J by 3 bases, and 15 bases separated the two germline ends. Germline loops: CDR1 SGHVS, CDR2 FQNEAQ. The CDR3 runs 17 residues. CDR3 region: CASSLGIPETDTGELFF. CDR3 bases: TGTGCCAGCAGCTTAGGAATCCCAGAAACGGACACCGGGGAGCTGTTTTTT.

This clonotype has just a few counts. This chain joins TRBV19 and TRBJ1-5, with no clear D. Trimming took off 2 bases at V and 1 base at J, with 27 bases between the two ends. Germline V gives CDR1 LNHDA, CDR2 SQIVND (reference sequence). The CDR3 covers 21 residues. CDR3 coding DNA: TGTGCCAGTAGTATAAATTTGCTCAGTACCGCGCTTCTGGTAAGCAATCAGCCCCAGCATTTT. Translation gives CASSINLLSTALLVSNQPQHF.

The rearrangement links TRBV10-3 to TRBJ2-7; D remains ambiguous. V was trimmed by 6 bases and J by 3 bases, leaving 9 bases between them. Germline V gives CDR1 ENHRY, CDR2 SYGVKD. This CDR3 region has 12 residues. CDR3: CAISPDNYEQYV. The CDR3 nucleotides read TGTGCCATCAGCCCCGACAACTACGAGCAGTACGTC.